The 6 T cell receptor beta chains presented below share a single source sample, sequenced in a study of T cell repertoires in cytomegalovirus infection (dated by TCRdb to between 2017 and 2020). Sequencing instrument: Illumina HiSeq 1500. TCRdb reworked the public reads: Q25 trimming with fastp, MiXCR clone assembly, productive beta chains retained. Each CDR3 protein appears once, grouped with its most common genes and DNA. The sample includes more than 350,000 distinct CDR3 sequences, with roughly 30% observed a single time. In total, the top ten clones hold approximately 14% of the sample. Sequencing was performed on PBMCs. These receptors were obtained from a human donor in good health (CMV status not recorded). Some clones in this sample may be carry-over from other donors' samples.

With regard to this clonotype: The missing conserved phenylalanine or tryptophan at the end of this CDR3 makes a read error likely. The chain carries TRBV12-3 or TRBV12-4 and TRBJ2-3; D remains ambiguous. V dropped 3 bases and J dropped 5 bases, with 3 bases sitting between them. The CDR3 spans 11 residues. The CDR3 DNA reads TGTGCCAGCAGTTTGGGAGATACGCAGTATTTA. Translating it yields CASSLGDTQYL.

This chain links TRBV18 with TRBJ2-6; 8 nucleotides align to TRBD1. The CDR3 spans 19 residues. Germline lookup yields CDR1 KGHSH and CDR2 LQKENI. V shed 6 bases, J shed 0 bases, and the junction held 13 bases outside the gene matches. The CDR3 is CASSLGQGQPVSGANVLTF. CDR3 bases: TGTGCCAGCTCCCTCGGACAGGGCCAACCGGTCTCTGGGGCCAACGTCCTGACTTTC.

The rearrangement links TRBV19 to TRBJ2-1; 7 positions match TRBD2. The CDR3 length is 15 residues. V lost 4 bases to trimming and J lost 4 bases; unmatched junction nucleotides: 7. Germline V gene lookup returns CDR1 LNHDA and CDR2 SQIVND (reference sequence). CDR3 nucleotide sequence: TGTGCCAGTAGTACACTAGCGAGGCCATACAATGAGCAGTTCTTC. Translating it yields CASSTLARPYNEQFF.

This clonotype was found a few times. Being one base from a much bigger clone, this may be a read error. The chain couples TRBV19 to TRBJ2-2; 9 positions agree with TRBD1. Germline trimming cut 6 bases from V and 5 bases from J; bases unmatched to any gene: 7. CDR3 size: 15 residues. From germline, CDR1 is LNHDA and CDR2 SQIVND (reference sequence). The CDR3 DNA sequence: TGTGCCAGTAGGAAGGACAGGGGTAAAACCGGGGAGCTGTTTTTT. The encoded protein is CASRKDRGKTGELFF.

This clonotype has ten or more counts. V gene TRBV6-6 combines with J gene TRBJ1-2; maybe TRBD1 (5 bases). Trimming removed 6 bases at V and 6 bases at J, with 14 bases between. CDR1 is MNHNY and CDR2 is SVGAGI in the germline V gene (reference sequence). The CDR3 is made up of 13 amino acids. As DNA, the CDR3 is TGTGCCAGCAGCGAACGGTCAGGGAATGGCTACACCTTC. The encoded protein is CASSERSGNGYTF.

The V call is TRBV29-1, the J call TRBJ2-7, with TRBD2 matching over 13 bases. Germline V gene lookup returns CDR1 SQVTM and CDR2 ANQGSEA. CDR3 length equals 16 residues. V lost 1 base and J lost 2; bases outside the gene matches: 5. Written as DNA, the CDR3 is TGCAGCGTTGAAGGGCGGACTAGCGGGGGAACCTACGAGCAGTACTTC. Residues: CSVEGRTSGGTYEQYF.